Listed here is a single TCR beta chain. Until they underwent thyroid surgery, no patient had received any treatment. TCRdb reassembled clones from the PCR reads with MiXCR. The table lists around 30,000 clones, approximately 15% of them singletons. The source of the sample is a study of metastatic and nonmetastatic thyroid tumors. Germline assignment: CDR1 LGHDT and CDR2 YNNKEL (reference sequence). The CDR3 is 14 amino acids. V was shortened by 3 bases and J by 2 bases, with 8 bases between the two germline ends. Sequencing used blood. The V call is TRBV3-1, the J call TRBJ1-3; D gene uncertain. The source of this sequence is a female donor with papillary thyroid cancer or a benign thyroid nodule (not recorded which). Some clones in this sample may be carry-over from other donors' samples. This CDR3 is CASSQGVAGNTIYF. The CDR3, as DNA: TGTGCCAGCAGCCAGGGAGTGGCTGGAAACACCATATATTTT.